This T cell receptor (beta chain) was identified in a study of chemoradiotherapy in HPV16-positive cancers. Whole-study findings and limits: Better recurrence-free survival went with HPV-responsive T-cell expansion in HPV16-positive patients. Non-HPV-specific T cells did not expand in tumors during treatment, whereas candidate HPV-specific clones and E7-related motifs did. Functional assays defining HPV-specific T cells used only a couple of HPV16-positive patients.

Over chemoradiotherapy, repertoires were sampled more than once. The assay was immunoSEQ multiplex PCR, and TCRdb's table has in-frame clones only and misses some. The sample contains about 15,000 clones, approximately 91% of which appear only once. The germline V and J ends were trimmed by 1 base and 7 bases, with 9 bases remaining between them. Germline V CDR1 and CDR2: SGHTA, FQGNSA. The CDR3 is made up of 13 amino acids. About this clone: Its antigen is unidentified.

The chain couples TRBV7-2 to TRBJ2-3, with D maybe TRBD1 (6 bases). Material: blood, obtained from a patient who underwent chemoradiotherapy. The source is a human donor with HPV-associated anogenital cancer. CDR3 in DNA: TGTGCCAGCAGCTTAGACAGGGACCATACGCAGTATTTT. Protein: CASSLDRDHTQYF. Drawing the rest from reference TRBV7-2 and TRBJ2-3, the complete variable domain is GAGVSQSPSNKVTEKGKDVELRCDPISGHTALYWYRQSLGQGLEFLIYFQGNSAPDKSGLPSDRFSAERTGGSVSTLTIQRTQQEDSAVYLCASSLDRDHTQYFGPGTRLTVL.